The clone carrying this TCR beta chain appeared once. The CDR3 length is 16 residues. The V end lost 3 bases, the J end lost 2 bases, and 13 bases lay between the germline ends. Germline loops: CDR1 LNHNV, CDR2 YYDKDF (reference sequence). This entry belongs to a study of blood T cell repertoires in COVID-19. Study in general: Specimens from acute and convalescent COVID-19 originated in the United States, Italy and Spain. T cells, B-cell-depleted T cells, or PBMCs supplied cDNA or gDNA.

As processed by the authors: The assay estimated nucleated cells by amplifying reference gene primers. The protocol was immunoSEQ multiplex PCR, while the TCRdb copy is restricted to in-frame clones and leaves out a portion. The V and J calls and the clone size are those of that table, but D and trimming were determined from the DNA. Of approximately 190,000 clones listed, roughly 85% are singletons. The rearrangement joins TRBV15 to TRBJ1-4; weak D call: TRBD1 (5 bases). The sequencing sample was made of peripheral blood. This TCR was sampled from a woman in her 30s with acute or convalescent COVID-19. The CDR3: CATSRSRARTNEKLFF. In DNA, the CDR3 is TGTGCCACCAGCAGGAGCAGGGCTCGGACTAATGAAAAACTGTTTTTT.